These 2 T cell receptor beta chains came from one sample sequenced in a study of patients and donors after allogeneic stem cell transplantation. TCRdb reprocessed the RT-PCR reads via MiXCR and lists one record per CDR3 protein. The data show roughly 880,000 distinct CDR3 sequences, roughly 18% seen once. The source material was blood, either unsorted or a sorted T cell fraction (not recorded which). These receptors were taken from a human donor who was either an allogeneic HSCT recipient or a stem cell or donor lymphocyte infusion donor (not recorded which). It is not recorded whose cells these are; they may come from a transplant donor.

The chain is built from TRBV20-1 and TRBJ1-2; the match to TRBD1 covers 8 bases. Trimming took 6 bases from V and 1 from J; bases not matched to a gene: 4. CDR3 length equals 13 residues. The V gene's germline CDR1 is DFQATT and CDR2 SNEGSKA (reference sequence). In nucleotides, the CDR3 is TGCAGTGCCAGGACAGGGAGTAACTATGGCTACACCTTC. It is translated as CSARTGSNYGYTF.

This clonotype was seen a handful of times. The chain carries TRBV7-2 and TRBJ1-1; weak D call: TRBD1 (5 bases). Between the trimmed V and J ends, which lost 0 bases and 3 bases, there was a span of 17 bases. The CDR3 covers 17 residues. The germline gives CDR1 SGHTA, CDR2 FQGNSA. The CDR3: CASSLAGWREGDTEAFF. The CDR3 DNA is TGTGCCAGCAGCTTAGCAGGTTGGAGGGAAGGGGACACTGAAGCTTTCTTT.